What follows describes a single T cell receptor beta chain. Antigen specificity is unknown. This entry is derived from a study of CD8 T cells in Susac syndrome. The CDR3 has 16 residues. Per germline, CDR1 SGHVS and CDR2 FNYEAQ. J was trimmed by 0 bases and V by 5 bases; bases with no gene match: 7. After extraction with the RNeasy kit, about 0.45 to 1 ug of the RNA was reverse transcribed using random hexamers. A multiplex approach, immunoSEQ multiplex PCR, amplified TCR beta CDR3 across 54 Vbeta and 13 Jbeta. One entry per CDR3 protein, called by TCRdb with MiXCR from the immunoSEQ multiplex PCR reads. The data hold around 85,000 distinct CDR3 sequences, with about 95% observed a single time. Study findings and constraints: The peak of CD8+ clonal expansion in Susac was seen in TEMRA cells and active patients. More than 15 Susac-specific public clones were found in total CD8+ repertoires and five in CD8+ TEMRA repertoires.

This clonotype was sampled from a human donor with Susac syndrome. The material sequenced was CD8+ T cells from PBMCs. The chain employs TRBV7-6 and TRBJ1-5, with 7 bases aligning to TRBD1. The DNA of the CDR3 is TGTGCCAGCAGCCCCGGGACAGCCTATAGCAATCAGCCCCAGCATTTT. Translated: CASSPGTAYSNQPQHF.